The 21 T cell receptor beta chains reported below all come from one sample, sequenced in a study of T cell responses to AZD1222 COVID-19 vaccine. The assay was immunoSEQ multiplex PCR, and TCRdb's table has in-frame clones only and misses some. The table has fewer than 200,000 clones, around 88% seen once. The sample in question was peripheral blood, obtained on day 0 of AZD1222 vaccination. The receptors derive from an adult in good health.

This clone appeared a few times. The V gene is TRBV6-5, the J gene TRBJ2-2, with D uncertain. Per germline, CDR1 MNHEY and CDR2 SVGAGI. The V gene lost 6 bases and the J gene lost 6 bases, with 8 bases spanning the gap. This CDR3 comprises 12 residues. The CDR3 DNA reads TGTGCCAGCAGCATACAGTCCGGGGAGCTGTTTTTT. Translated: CASSIQSGELFF.

Points on this clone: The identical CDR3 is also encoded by other nucleotide sequences in the sample. Here the CDR3 reads CASSPSGNEQFF. CDR3 nucleotides: TGTGCCAGCAGCCCGTCCGGGAATGAGCAGTTCTTC. The chain is built from TRBV9 and TRBJ2-1, with D unclear. Looked up from germline, CDR1 is SGDLS and CDR2 is YYNGEE. V was pared by 4 bases and J by 7 bases, with 9 bases between. The CDR3 sequence is 12 residues long.

The chain recombines TRBV11-2 with TRBJ1-2; 10 bases line up with TRBD1. CDR3 length equals 13 residues. V lost 5 bases to trimming and J lost 8 bases; unmatched junction nucleotides: 5. In germline, CDR1 is SGHAT, CDR2 FQNNGV. CDR3 protein: CASSQDRGLGYTF. Written as DNA, the CDR3 is TGTGCCAGCAGCCAGGACAGGGGGTTGGGCTACACCTTC.

The chain has TRBV7-2 and TRBJ1-3; D ambiguous. This CDR3 comprises 14 residues. From germline, CDR1 is SGHTA and CDR2 FQGNSA. Trimming took 5 bases from V and 1 from J, leaving 9 bases between them. The CDR3 region has the DNA TGTGCCAGCAGCCCCGGCGGATCTGGAAACACCATATATTTT. Encoded protein: CASSPGGSGNTIYF.

This sequence joins TRBV29-1 and TRBJ1-3, with D possibly matching TRBD1 (5 bases). Germline CDR1 is SQVTM and CDR2 is ANQGSEA. There are 14 residues in the CDR3. V was cut by 0 bases and J by 2 bases, with 8 bases left in between. This chain's CDR3 is CSVEEGGTGNTIYF. In nucleotides, the CDR3 is TGCAGCGTTGAAGAGGGGGGAACTGGAAACACCATATATTTT. Using reference TRBV29-1 and TRBJ1-3 for the parts outside the CDR3, the full variable domain is SAVISQKPSRDICQRGTSLTIQCQVDSQVTMMFWYRQQPGQSLTLIATANQGSEATYESGFVIDKFPISRPNLTFSTLTVSNMSPEDSSIYLCSVEEGGTGNTIYFGEGSWLTVV.

The chain links TRBV29-1 to TRBJ1-5; a possible D gene is TRBD1 (6 bases). V was clipped by 4 bases and J by 4 bases, with 11 bases between them. The CDR3 consists of 13 residues. Germline values: CDR1 SQVTM, CDR2 ANQGSEA. The CDR3 loop is CSVVERGNQPQHF. The CDR3 DNA reads TGCAGCGTTGTTGAGAGGGGGAATCAGCCCCAGCATTTT.

This clone was seen a single time. The genes are TRBV19 and TRBJ2-3; TRBD2 agrees at 11 bases. Germline-derived CDR1 and CDR2 are LNHDA and SQIVND (reference sequence). CDR3 length: 16 residues. With 4 bases clipped from V and 10 bases from J, the junction kept 13 bases outside the gene matches. The CDR3 region has the DNA TGTGCCAGTAGTACCCTAGCGGGGGGCTTGAAAGTTCCGCAGTATTTT. It encodes CASSTLAGGLKVPQYF. The full variable domain, completed using reference TRBV19 and TRBJ2-3, is DGGITQSPKYLFRKEGQNVTLSCEQNLNHDAMYWYRQDPGQGLRLIYYSQIVNDFQKGDIAEGYSVSREKKESFPLTVTSAQKNPTAFYLCASSTLAGGLKVPQYFGPGTRLTVL.

The J gene is TRBJ1-2, the V gene TRBV30; D unresolved. The CDR3 sequence is 14 residues long. V lost 4 bases to trimming and J lost 1 base, with 13 bases between them. Per germline, CDR1 GTSNPN and CDR2 SVGIG (reference sequence). The CDR3 DNA is TGTGCCTGGACCAAAACCTCCCATAACTATGGCTACACCTTC. It encodes CAWTKTSHNYGYTF.

This chain uses TRBV10-1 with TRBJ2-1, with D perhaps matching TRBD1 (6 bases). The germline V gene encodes CDR1 WNHNN and CDR2 SYGVQD (reference sequence). CDR3 size: 17 residues. Trimming cost V 0 bases and J 3 bases, with 15 bases left between them. CDR3 nucleotides: TGCGCCAGCAGTGAGTCGCAAGGGACATTCCTCTACAATGAGCAGTTCTTC. It codes for CASSESQGTFLYNEQFF.

This clone was detected only once. The chain has TRBV12-3 or TRBV12-4 and TRBJ2-5; D is unresolved. V dropped 1 base and J dropped 5 bases, with 8 bases sitting between them. The CDR3 is 13 residues long. CDR3 residues: CASSLVHGETQYF. The CDR3 region has the DNA TGTGCCAGCAGTTTAGTACACGGGGAGACCCAGTACTTC.

The rearrangement uses TRBV29-1 and TRBJ1-3; a weak D match, TRBD1 (5 bases). There are 13 residues in the CDR3. Germline CDR1 is SQVTM and CDR2 is ANQGSEA. Trimming took off 5 bases at V and 4 bases at J, with 12 bases between the two ends. CDR3 sequence reads: CSVRQNLGNTIYF. Written as DNA, the CDR3 is TGCAGCGTTCGACAGAATCTCGGAAACACCATATATTTT.

This chain links TRBV5-6 with TRBJ2-2; perhaps D is TRBD1 or TRBD2 (5 bases each). With 0 bases removed from V and 3 bases from J, the gap between germline ends came to 6 bases. The CDR3 extends over 14 amino acids. CDR1 and CDR2 from the germline V gene are SGHDT and YYEEEE. CDR3 nucleotides: TGTGCCAGCAGCTTGGGGGGACACACCGGGGAGCTGTTTTTT. This translates into CASSLGGHTGELFF.

The rearrangement joins TRBV10-2 to TRBJ2-3, with a possible D match to TRBD1 (5 bases). This CDR3 is built from 13 residues. The V gene's germline CDR1 is WSHSY and CDR2 SAAADI. Trimming shortened V by 10 bases and J by 5 bases, and 16 bases separated the two germline ends. CDR3 in amino acids: CATKAGKKDTQYF. Written as DNA, the CDR3 is TGCGCCACCAAGGCAGGGAAAAAAGATACGCAGTATTTT.

The chain recombines TRBV7-9 with TRBJ2-1, with TRBD2 identical over 7 bases. This CDR3 region has 16 residues. Germline CDR1 SEHNR, CDR2 FQNEAQ (reference sequence). Trimming at V came to 5 bases and at J to 2 bases, leaving 9 bases not matched to a gene. CDR3 coding DNA: TGTGCCAGCAGCGCCCTCCTAGCGGCGACCTACAATGAGCAGTTCTTC. It translates to CASSALLAATYNEQFF.

This chain connects TRBV19 to TRBJ1-2; 8 nucleotides line up with TRBD1. V trimming: 0 bases; J trimming: 4 bases; junction bases outside the gene matches: 16. Germline V gene sequence: CDR1 LNHDA, CDR2 SQIVND (reference sequence). The CDR3 contains 19 residues. The CDR3, as DNA: TGTGCCAGTAGTATAGAAACGGCCGGGACAGGTGGGTTTGCCTATGGCTACACCTTC. Protein: CASSIETAGTGGFAYGYTF.

The chain combines TRBV11-1 with TRBJ2-2; D might be TRBD1 (6 bases). V lost 8 bases to trimming and J lost 0 bases, with 10 bases between them. The CDR3 covers 14 residues. The germline V gene has CDR1 SGHAT and CDR2 FQDESV (reference sequence). CDR3 sequence reads: CASLGHPNTGELFF. The CDR3 DNA is TGTGCCAGCTTGGGACACCCGAACACCGGGGAGCTGTTTTTT. Full variable domain (remainder filled in from reference TRBV11-1 and TRBJ2-2): EAEVAQSPRYKITEKSQAVAFWCDPISGHATLYWYRQILGQGPELLVQFQDESVVDDSQLPKDRFSAERLKGVDSTLKIQPAELGDSAMYLCASLGHPNTGELFFGEGSRLTVL.

The rearrangement links TRBV15 to TRBJ2-5; D may be TRBD1 (5 bases). CDR3 length equals 15 residues. The V gene's germline CDR1 is LNHNV and CDR2 YYDKDF (reference sequence). The ends were cut back, 2 bases at V and 2 bases at J, with 12 bases in the middle. CDR3 amino acids: CATSRSRTSQETQYF. In DNA form, the CDR3 reads TGTGCCACCAGCAGATCGCGGACATCACAAGAGACCCAGTACTTC.

The chain is built from TRBV3-1 (or the pseudogene TRBV3-2) and TRBJ2-7; weak D call: TRBD1 (6 bases). The ends were cut back, 1 base at V and 5 bases at J, with 15 bases in the middle. The CDR3 is 15 residues long. The V gene's germline CDR1 is LGHDT and CDR2 YNNKEL (reference sequence). The CDR3, as DNA: TGTGCCAGCAGCCAAGGGACACCGGGACACCACGAGCAGTACTTC. Translating it yields CASSQGTPGHHEQYF.

This clone was counted a single time. The chain has TRBV30 and TRBJ1-5; D not certain. V lost 2 bases, J lost 1 base, and 3 bases lay in between. The CDR3 spans 12 residues. Germline assignment: CDR1 GTSNPN and CDR2 SVGIG (reference sequence). CDR3 sequence: CAWSRSNQPQHF. The CDR3 DNA reads TGTGCCTGGAGTCGGAGCAATCAGCCCCAGCATTTT.

The V call is TRBV18, the J call TRBJ2-1, with 7 bases fitting TRBD1. CDR3 length: 16 amino acids. V dropped 5 bases and J dropped 0; count of bases not matched to a gene: 7. The germline V gene has CDR1 KGHSH and CDR2 LQKENI. CDR3 nucleotides: TGTGCCAGCTCATTCGGACAGGAAAGCTCCTACAATGAGCAGTTCTTC. Its translation: CASSFGQESSYNEQFF.

The chain recombines TRBV5-1 with TRBJ2-7; 10 bases map to TRBD1. CDR1 is SGHRS and CDR2 is YFSETQ in the germline V gene. CDR3 size: 15 residues. V shed 3 bases and J 2 bases; nucleotides not matched to a gene: 5. CDR3 sequence (DNA): TGCGCCAGCAGCTACGGGACAGGGGTCACCTACGAGCAGTACTTC. Translated: CASSYGTGVTYEQYF.